This TCR beta chain was recorded in a study of T cell responses to AZD1222 COVID-19 vaccine. Background on the study: It was second doses at about 4 or about 12 weeks that were pooled. Study-wide results and limits: Mostly white British, mostly female donors; authors suggested clonal diversity may be underestimated.

As to this clone: Its specificity is unknown.

The germline V gene has CDR1 MNHEY and CDR2 SVGEGT. The CDR3 totals 18 residues. V lost 6 bases and J lost 10; bases outside the gene matches: 23. Clones were sequenced by immunoSEQ multiplex PCR, and TCRdb holds only the in-frame ones, with some missing. This table has 130,000 or so clones, about 93% appearing once. The input for sequencing was peripheral blood, taken on day 0 of AZD1222 vaccination. V gene TRBV6-2 or TRBV6-3 combines with J gene TRBJ1-2, with 10 positions matching TRBD1. The receptor was derived from an adult in good health. The CDR3 region is CASSQNRDGSRQGAHYTF. The CDR3 nucleotides are TGTGCCAGCAGCCAAAATAGAGACGGGTCCCGACAGGGGGCTCACTACACCTTC.